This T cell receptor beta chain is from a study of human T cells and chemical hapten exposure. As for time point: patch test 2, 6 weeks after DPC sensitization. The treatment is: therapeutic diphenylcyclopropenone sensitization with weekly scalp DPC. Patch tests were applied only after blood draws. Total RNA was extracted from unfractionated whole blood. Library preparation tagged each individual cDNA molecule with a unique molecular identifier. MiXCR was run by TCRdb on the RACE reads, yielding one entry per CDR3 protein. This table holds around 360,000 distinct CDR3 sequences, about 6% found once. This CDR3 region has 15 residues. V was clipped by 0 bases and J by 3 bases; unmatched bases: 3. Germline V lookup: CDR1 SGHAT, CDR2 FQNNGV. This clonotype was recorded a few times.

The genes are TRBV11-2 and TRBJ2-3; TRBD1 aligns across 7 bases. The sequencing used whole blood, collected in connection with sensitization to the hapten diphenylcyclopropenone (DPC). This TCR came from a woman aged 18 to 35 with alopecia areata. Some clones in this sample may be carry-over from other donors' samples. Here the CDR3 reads CASSLEGQFTDTQYF. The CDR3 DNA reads TGTGCCAGCAGCTTAGAGGGACAGTTTACAGATACGCAGTATTTT. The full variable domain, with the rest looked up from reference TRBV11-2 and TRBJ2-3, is EAGVAQSPRYKIIEKRQSVAFWCNPISGHATLYWYQQILGQGPKLLIQFQNNGVVDDSQLPKDRFSAERLKGVDSTLKIQPAKLEDSAVYLCASSLEGQFTDTQYFGPGTRLTVL.